The 24 T cell receptor beta chains in this list originate from one sample, sequenced in a study. TCRdb reprocessed the RT-PCR reads via MiXCR and lists one record per CDR3 protein. The top ten clones hold 3.6% of a sample with about 680,000 distinct CDR3 sequences, around 14% of them seen once. Sequenced material: memory CD4+ T cells from blood. The receptors come from a female donor in good health, serving as a healthy control.

The sample holds many counts of this clonotype. The chain links TRBV5-1 to TRBJ2-3, with no clear D. Germline CDR1 and CDR2: SGHRS and YFSETQ. V dropped 0 bases and J dropped 6 bases, with 8 bases sitting between them. The CDR3 has 13 residues. CDR3 sequence: CASSLATSDTQYF. CDR3 nucleotide sequence: TGCGCCAGCAGCTTGGCCACCTCTGATACGCAGTATTTT.

The table lists this clonotype with a few counts. J is TRBJ2-6 and V is TRBV4-3; TRBD2 agrees at 10 bases. This CDR3 is built from 17 residues. Germline CDR1 is LGHNA and CDR2 is YSLEER. V trimming: 5 bases; J trimming: 4 bases; junction bases outside the gene matches: 8. CDR3 coding DNA: TGCGCCAGCAGCTACCTAGCGGGAGCGGAGGGGGCCAACGTCCTGACTTTC. It is translated as CASSYLAGAEGANVLTF.

This rearrangement joins TRBV5-6 to TRBJ1-2; 8 bases are shared with TRBD1. CDR1 SGHDT and CDR2 YYEEEE come from the germline V gene. CDR3 length equals 12 residues. J was trimmed by 9 bases and V by 6 bases; bases with no gene match: 7. CDR3 in amino acids: CASTQQGDRYTF. In DNA form, the CDR3 reads TGTGCCAGCACCCAACAGGGGGATCGCTACACCTTC.

The chain recombines TRBV20-1 with TRBJ1-4; unclear D gene. There are 11 residues in the CDR3. Germline loops: CDR1 DFQATT, CDR2 SNEGSKA (reference sequence). The ends were cut back, 7 bases at V and 4 bases at J, with 7 bases in the middle. CDR3 loop: CSGPLNEKLFF. Here the CDR3 DNA reads TGCAGTGGTCCCCTTAATGAAAAACTGTTTTTT.

This clonotype has a handful of counts. The rearrangement joins TRBV5-6 to TRBJ2-5; TRBD2 might be the D (5 bases). The V end was cut by 0 bases, the J end by 1 base, with 10 bases between. Germline CDR1 SGHDT, CDR2 YYEEEE. The CDR3 sequence is 15 residues long. CDR3: CASSLGLNTQETQYF. CDR3 nucleotides: TGTGCCAGCAGCTTGGGACTAAACACCCAAGAGACCCAGTACTTC.

This clonotype was seen ten or more times. The chain joins TRBV5-1 to TRBJ1-1; 8 bases are a match to TRBD1. Germline V gives CDR1 SGHRS, CDR2 YFSETQ. This CDR3 has 13 residues. V lost 0 bases to trimming and J lost 11 bases; unmatched junction nucleotides: 6. The CDR3: CASSLESGGHAFF. CDR3 nucleotide sequence: TGCGCCAGCAGCTTGGAGTCAGGGGGCCACGCTTTCTTT.

The CDR3 region is CASSLGGPAGTSTDTQYF. As DNA, the CDR3 is TGCGCCAGCAGCTTGGGAGGACCAGCGGGTACTAGCACAGATACGCAGTATTTT. This chain connects TRBV5-1 to TRBJ2-3, with D possibly matching TRBD2 (6 bases). CDR3 length: 18 amino acids. Germline CDR1 is SGHRS and CDR2 is YFSETQ. Trimming left V 0 bases short and J 0 bases short, with 17 bases between. The whole variable domain, remainder taken from reference TRBV5-1 and TRBJ2-3, is KAGVTQTPRYLIKTRGQQVTLSCSPISGHRSVSWYQQTPGQGLQFLFEYFSETQRNKGNFPGRFSGRQFSNSRSEMNVSTLELGDSALYLCASSLGGPAGTSTDTQYFGPGTRLTVL.

This clonotype was seen a handful of times. The chain employs TRBV10-3 and TRBJ2-1; 9 bases are shared with TRBD2. Germline values: CDR1 ENHRY, CDR2 SYGVKD. The V segment lost 10 bases and the J segment 9 bases; nucleotides outside the gene matches: 10. CDR3 length equals 13 residues. The CDR3 nucleotides are TGTGCCACCGGGCCCGGGACTAGCTTTGAGCAGTTCTTC. It encodes CATGPGTSFEQFF.

The table lists this clonotype with a few counts. The V and J genes are TRBV28 and TRBJ2-6; 9 bases line up with TRBD1. V gave up 7 bases and J gave up 3 bases; unmatched junction bases: 7. The CDR3 runs to 16 residues. The germline V gene encodes CDR1 MDHEN and CDR2 SYDVKM. CDR3 residues: CASTTGGAFGANVLTF. CDR3 in DNA: TGTGCCAGCACCACAGGGGGCGCCTTTGGGGCCAACGTCCTGACTTTC. The variable domain in full, with the rest retrieved from reference TRBV28 and TRBJ2-6, is DVKVTQSSRYLVKRTGEKVFLECVQDMDHENMFWYRQDPGLGLRLIYFSYDVKMKEKGDIPEGYSVSREKKERFSLILESASTNQTSMYLCASTTGGAFGANVLTFGAGSRLTVL.

Concerning this clonotype itself: A much larger clone lies one base from this, so it may be a read error. The CDR3 spells CASSTRFHEQFF. The CDR3 DNA is TGTGCCAGCAGCACTAGGTTCCACGAGCAGTTCTTC. The chain has TRBV12-3 or TRBV12-4 and TRBJ2-1, with D possibly TRBD2 on 5 matching bases. V dropped 6 bases and J dropped 10 bases, with 13 bases sitting between them. CDR3 length equals 12 residues.

The V and J genes are TRBV20-1 and TRBJ2-2; D call uncertain. CDR3 length: 14 residues. The V and J ends lost 2 bases and 0 bases respectively, with 7 bases between them. From germline, CDR1 is DFQATT and CDR2 SNEGSKA (reference sequence). CDR3 residues: CSARQIANTGELFF. The CDR3 bases are TGCAGTGCTAGACAGATCGCGAACACCGGGGAGCTGTTTTTT.

Concerning this clonotype: This sequence may be a read error, since a much larger clone differs from it by one base. This sequence joins TRBV3-1 and TRBJ1-1, with D uncertain. Germline CDR1 LGHDT, CDR2 YNNKEL (reference sequence). There are 12 residues in the CDR3. Between the trimmed V and J ends, which lost 1 base and 0 bases, there was a span of 0 bases. CDR3 protein: CASSQVNTEAFF. The CDR3 coding sequence is TGTGCCAGCAGCCAAGTGAACACTGAAGCTTTCTTT.

CDR3 DNA sequence: TGTGCCAGCAGCGGTCAGACTACCTCCTACGAGCAGTACTTC. Translating gives CASSGQTTSYEQYF. The rearrangement uses TRBV9 and TRBJ2-7; the D gene is possibly TRBD2 (5 bases). The germline V gene encodes CDR1 SGDLS and CDR2 YYNGEE. V lost 3 bases and J lost 0, with 10 bases in between. The CDR3 has 14 residues.

This clonotype was found many times. The chain joins TRBV12-3 or TRBV12-4 to TRBJ2-5; 9 nucleotides align to TRBD2. J lost 5 bases, V lost 4 bases, and 11 bases had no gene match. The CDR3 sequence is 16 residues long. DNA for the CDR3: TGTGCCAGCAGTTCAGGTGGGACTAGCCGAGTGGAGACCCAGTACTTC. It codes for CASSSGGTSRVETQYF.

The sample holds a few counts of this clonotype. The genes are TRBV7-2 and TRBJ2-3; 7 nucleotides line up with TRBD2. In germline, CDR1 is SGHTA, CDR2 FQGNSA. The CDR3 is 15 amino acids. The ends lost 5 bases at V and 3 bases at J; junction bases unmatched: 8. DNA for the CDR3: TGTGCCAGCAGCCCCCGTCGGGGGGAAACAGATACGCAGTATTTT. Residues: CASSPRRGETDTQYF. The full variable domain, rest sourced from reference TRBV7-2 and TRBJ2-3, is GAGVSQSPSNKVTEKGKDVELRCDPISGHTALYWYRQSLGQGLEFLIYFQGNSAPDKSGLPSDRFSAERTGGSVSTLTIQRTQQEDSAVYLCASSPRRGETDTQYFGPGTRLTVL.

This clonotype was counted many times. The V and J genes are TRBV12-3 or TRBV12-4 and TRBJ2-3, with D unclear. This CDR3 has 12 residues. Trimming pared 5 bases from V and 9 bases from J, leaving 12 bases between. The CDR3 sequence: CASSPNKGTQYF. Written as DNA, the CDR3 is TGTGCCAGCAGTCCAAATAAGGGAACGCAGTATTTT.

This clonotype turned up a few times. This rearrangement joins TRBV20-1 to TRBJ1-5, with a weak D call TRBD1 (6 bases). The germline V and J ends were trimmed by 4 bases and 4 bases, with 20 bases remaining between them. Germline CDR1 and CDR2: DFQATT and SNEGSKA (reference sequence). The CDR3 covers 16 residues. CDR3 loop: CSAIAQGGGRNQPQHF. For the CDR3, the DNA is TGCAGTGCTATCGCCCAAGGGGGAGGGAGGAATCAGCCCCAGCATTTT.

The chain has TRBV5-1 and TRBJ1-4, with D unclear. This CDR3 comprises 13 residues. With 4 bases removed from V and 8 bases from J, the gap between germline ends came to 12 bases. Germline loops: CDR1 SGHRS, CDR2 YFSETQ. In nucleotides, the CDR3 is TGCGCCAGCAGCCCAAGCGGTCGCGAAAAACTGTTTTTT. It codes for CASSPSGREKLFF.

In this sample, this clonotype turned up a few times. The gene calls are TRBV20-1 and TRBJ2-2; D is perhaps TRBD2 (6 bases). CDR3 length: 14 amino acids. The germline V and J ends were trimmed by 2 bases and 2 bases, with 9 bases remaining between them. Germline V lookup: CDR1 DFQATT, CDR2 SNEGSKA (reference sequence). The CDR3 region is CSARLGGNTGELFF. Here the CDR3 DNA reads TGCAGTGCTAGATTGGGGGGAAACACCGGGGAGCTGTTTTTT.

Many counts were recorded for this clonotype. The chain has TRBV6-5 and TRBJ2-3; D is ambiguous. The CDR3 totals 15 residues. V lost 0 bases and J lost 3, with 10 bases in between. Germline lookup yields CDR1 MNHEY and CDR2 SVGAGI. The CDR3: CASSYSGVGTDTQYF. CDR3 DNA: TGTGCCAGCAGTTACTCGGGCGTGGGGACAGATACGCAGTATTTT.

This clonotype has just a few counts. The chain recombines TRBV25-1 with TRBJ1-2; weak D call: TRBD1 (5 bases). The CDR3 is made up of 12 amino acids. Germline assignment: CDR1 MGHDK and CDR2 SYGVNS. V was trimmed by 9 bases and J by 1 base, leaving 9 bases between them. CDR3 residues: CASQGLNYGYTF. CDR3 sequence (DNA): TGTGCCAGTCAGGGACTTAACTATGGCTACACCTTC.

The chain's CDR3 is CASSLASGTVLYEQYF. DNA for the CDR3: TGTGCCAGCAGCTTGGCCTCCGGGACAGTGCTCTACGAGCAGTACTTC. J is TRBJ2-7 and V is TRBV5-4; TRBD1 agrees at 7 bases. Trimming took 0 bases from V and 3 from J; bases not matched to a gene: 9. This CDR3 is 16 amino acids long. Per the germline V gene, CDR1 is SGHNT and CDR2 is YYREEE (reference sequence).

The chain carries TRBV3-1 and TRBJ2-7; 8 bases map to TRBD1. V lost 3 bases and J lost 3; bases outside the gene matches: 4. CDR1 LGHDT and CDR2 YNNKEL come from the germline V gene (reference sequence). This CDR3 spans 14 amino acids. For the CDR3, the DNA is TGTGCCAGCAGCCAGTGGACAGGGAACTACGAGCAGTACTTC. Residues: CASSQWTGNYEQYF.

This clonotype was found many times. The rearrangement links TRBV5-1 to TRBJ1-1; possible D gene TRBD1, 6 bases. V was trimmed by 0 bases and J by 11 bases, leaving 17 bases between them. Germline V gene data show CDR1 as SGHRS and CDR2 as YFSETQ. The length of the CDR3 is 14 residues. CDR3 nucleotides: TGCGCCAGCAGCTTGGACTGGGGGGCTGGATGGGCTTTCTTT. Translated: CASSLDWGAGWAFF. Using reference TRBV5-1 and TRBJ1-1 for the parts outside the CDR3, the full variable domain is KAGVTQTPRYLIKTRGQQVTLSCSPISGHRSVSWYQQTPGQGLQFLFEYFSETQRNKGNFPGRFSGRQFSNSRSEMNVSTLELGDSALYLCASSLDWGAGWAFFGQGTRLTVV.